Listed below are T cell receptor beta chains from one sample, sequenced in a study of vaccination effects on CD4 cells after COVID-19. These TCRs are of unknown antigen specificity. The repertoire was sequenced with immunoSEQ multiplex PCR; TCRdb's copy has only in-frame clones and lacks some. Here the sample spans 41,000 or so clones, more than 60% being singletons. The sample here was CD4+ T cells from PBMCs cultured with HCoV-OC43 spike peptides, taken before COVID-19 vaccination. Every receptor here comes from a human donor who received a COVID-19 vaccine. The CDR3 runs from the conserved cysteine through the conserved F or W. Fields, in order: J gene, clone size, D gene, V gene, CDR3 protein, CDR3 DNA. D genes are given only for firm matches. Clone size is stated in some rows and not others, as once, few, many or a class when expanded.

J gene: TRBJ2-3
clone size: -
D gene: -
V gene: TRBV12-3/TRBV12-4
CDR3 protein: CASSLRSLSTQYF
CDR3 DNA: TGTGCCAGCAGTTTGCGTTCCCTTAGCACGCAGTATTTT

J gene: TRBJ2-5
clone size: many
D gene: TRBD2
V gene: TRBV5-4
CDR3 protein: CASSLAGPPETQYF
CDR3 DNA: TGTGCCAGCAGCTTAGCGGGACCCCCGGAGACCCAGTACTTC

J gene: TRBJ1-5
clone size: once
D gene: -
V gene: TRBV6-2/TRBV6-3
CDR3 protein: CASSYGKGNQPQHF
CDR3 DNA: TGTGCCAGCAGTTACGGGAAGGGCAATCAGCCCCAGCATTTT

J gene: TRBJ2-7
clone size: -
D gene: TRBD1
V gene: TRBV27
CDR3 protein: CASRRGQGVYEQYF
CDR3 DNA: TGTGCCAGCCGTCGCGGACAGGGGGTCTACGAGCAGTACTTC

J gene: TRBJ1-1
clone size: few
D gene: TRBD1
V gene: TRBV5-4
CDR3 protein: CASSPGQGAQNTEAFF
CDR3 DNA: TGTGCCAGCAGCCCGGGACAGGGGGCGCAGAACACTGAAGCTTTCTTT

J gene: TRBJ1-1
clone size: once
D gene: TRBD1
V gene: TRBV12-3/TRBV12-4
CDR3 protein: CASSFGQGEAFF
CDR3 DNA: TGTGCCAGCAGTTTCGGACAGGGTGAAGCTTTCTTT

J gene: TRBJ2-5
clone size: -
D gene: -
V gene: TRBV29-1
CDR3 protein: CSVVRGQETQYF
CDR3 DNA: TGCAGCGTTGTCAGGGGCCAAGAGACCCAGTACTTC

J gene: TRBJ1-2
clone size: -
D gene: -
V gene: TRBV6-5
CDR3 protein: CASSYRTNTGYTF
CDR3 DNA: TGTGCCAGCAGTTACCGGACAAATACTGGCTACACCTTC

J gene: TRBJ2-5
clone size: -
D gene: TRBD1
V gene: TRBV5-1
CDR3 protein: CASSQGQGRETQYF
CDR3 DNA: TGCGCCAGCAGCCAGGGACAGGGGAGGGAGACCCAGTACTTC

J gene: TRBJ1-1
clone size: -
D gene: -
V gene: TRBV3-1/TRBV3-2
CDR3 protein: CASSPLTSGATEAFF
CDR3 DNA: TGTGCCAGCAGCCCCTTGACTTCAGGGGCCACTGAAGCTTTCTTT

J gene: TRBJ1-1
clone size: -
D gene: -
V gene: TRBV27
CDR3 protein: CASSYQWNTEAFF
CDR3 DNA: TGTGCCAGCAGTTACCAGTGGAACACTGAAGCTTTCTTT

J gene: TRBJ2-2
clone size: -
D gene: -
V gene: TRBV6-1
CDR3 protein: CASSEWLAGDTGELFF
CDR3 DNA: TGTGCCAGCAGTGAATGGTTGGCAGGGGACACCGGGGAGCTGTTTTTT

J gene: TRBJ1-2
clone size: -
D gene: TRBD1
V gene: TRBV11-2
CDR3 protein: CASSLGAGGDGGYTF
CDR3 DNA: TGTGCCAGCAGCTTAGGCGCAGGGGGCGATGGTGGCTACACCTTC

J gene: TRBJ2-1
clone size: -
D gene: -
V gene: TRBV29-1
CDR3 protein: CSVVGTRPNEQFF
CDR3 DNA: TGCAGCGTTGTCGGGACGCGTCCAAATGAGCAGTTCTTC

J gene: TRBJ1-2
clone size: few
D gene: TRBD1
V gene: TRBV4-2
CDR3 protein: CASSQVGQVNYGYTF
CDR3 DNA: TGTGCCAGCAGCCAAGTGGGACAGGTTAACTATGGCTACACCTTC

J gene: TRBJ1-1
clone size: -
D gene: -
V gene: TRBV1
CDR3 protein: CTSRQGTEFLKCEAFF
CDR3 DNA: TGCACCAGCAGACAAGGGACAGAATTTCTAAAGTGTGAAGCTTTCTTT

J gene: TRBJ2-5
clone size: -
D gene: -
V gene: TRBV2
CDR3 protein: CASSVVVKTQYF
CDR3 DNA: TGTGCCAGCAGTGTGGTTGTAAAGACCCAGTACTTC

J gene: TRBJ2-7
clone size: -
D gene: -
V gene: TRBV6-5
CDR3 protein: CASRAFNSYEQYF
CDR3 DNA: TGTGCCAGCAGAGCGTTTAACTCCTACGAGCAGTACTTC

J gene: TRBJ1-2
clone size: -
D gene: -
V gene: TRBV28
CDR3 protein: CASSFGKNYGYTF
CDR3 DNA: TGTGCCAGCAGTTTCGGGAAAAACTATGGCTACACCTTC

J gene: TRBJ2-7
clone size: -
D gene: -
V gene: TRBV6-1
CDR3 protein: CASSEENKRHFTYEQYF
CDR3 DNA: TGTGCCAGCAGTGAAGAAAATAAAAGACACTTCACCTACGAGCAGTACTTC

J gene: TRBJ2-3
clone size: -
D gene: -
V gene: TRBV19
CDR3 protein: CASSIVGYTDTQYF
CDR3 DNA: TGTGCCAGTAGTATAGTGGGCTACACAGATACGCAGTATTTT

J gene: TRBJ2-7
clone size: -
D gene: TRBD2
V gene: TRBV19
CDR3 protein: CASSSGTRTYEQYF
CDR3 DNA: TGTGCCAGTAGTTCCGGGACTAGGACCTACGAGCAGTACTTC

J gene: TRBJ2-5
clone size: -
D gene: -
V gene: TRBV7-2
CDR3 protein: CASSQIGGRPGQRTQYF
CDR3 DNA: TGTGCCAGCAGCCAAATTGGGGGGAGGCCCGGCCAGCGGACCCAGTACTTC

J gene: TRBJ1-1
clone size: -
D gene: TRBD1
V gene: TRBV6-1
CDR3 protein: CASSEAWGRGLEAFF
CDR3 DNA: TGTGCCAGCAGTGAGGCTTGGGGCAGGGGGCTTGAAGCTTTCTTT

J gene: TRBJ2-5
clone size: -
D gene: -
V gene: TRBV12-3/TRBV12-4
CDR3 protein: CASSLDTRETQYF
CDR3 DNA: TGTGCCAGCAGTTTAGATACTAGGGAGACCCAGTACTTC

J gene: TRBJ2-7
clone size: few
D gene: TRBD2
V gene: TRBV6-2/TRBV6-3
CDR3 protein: CASSSTSGGPYEQYF
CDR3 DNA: TGTGCCAGCAGTTCTACTAGCGGGGGGCCCTACGAGCAGTACTTC

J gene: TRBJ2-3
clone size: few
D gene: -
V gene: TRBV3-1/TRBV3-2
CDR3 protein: CASSQGQAIGTDTQYF
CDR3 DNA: TGTGCCAGCAGCCAAGGACAGGCCATTGGCACAGATACGCAGTATTTT

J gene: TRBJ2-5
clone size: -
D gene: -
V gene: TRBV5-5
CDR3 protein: CASSLRVGGETQYF
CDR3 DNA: TGTGCCAGCAGCCTCAGGGTGGGAGGCGAGACCCAGTACTTC

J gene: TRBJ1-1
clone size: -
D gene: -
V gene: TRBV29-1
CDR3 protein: CSVGETQGNTEAFF
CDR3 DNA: TGCAGCGTTGGGGAGACCCAGGGAAACACTGAAGCTTTCTTT

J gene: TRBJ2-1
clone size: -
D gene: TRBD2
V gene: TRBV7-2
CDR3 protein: CASSPRTSGWYNEQFF
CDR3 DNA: TGTGCCAGCAGCCCGAGGACTAGCGGGTGGTACAATGAGCAGTTCTTC

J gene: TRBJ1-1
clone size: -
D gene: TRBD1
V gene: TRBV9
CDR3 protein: CASSPTGGLTEAFF
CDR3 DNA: TGTGCCAGCAGCCCTACAGGGGGCCTCACTGAAGCTTTCTTT

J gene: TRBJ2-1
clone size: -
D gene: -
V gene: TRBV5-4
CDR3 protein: CASSLRTHGTNEQFF
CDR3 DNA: TGTGCCAGCTCCCTAAGGACCCATGGAACAAATGAGCAGTTCTTC

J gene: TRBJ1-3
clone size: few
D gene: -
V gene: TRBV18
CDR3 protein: CASSPPGIGRPRSSGNTIYF
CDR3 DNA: TGTGCCAGCTCACCCCCAGGAATCGGGCGGCCGAGGAGCTCTGGAAACACCATATATTTT

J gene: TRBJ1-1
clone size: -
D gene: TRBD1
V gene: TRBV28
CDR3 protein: CASSYPQQGMNTEAFF
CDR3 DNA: TGTGCCAGCAGTTACCCCCAACAGGGGATGAACACTGAAGCTTTCTTT

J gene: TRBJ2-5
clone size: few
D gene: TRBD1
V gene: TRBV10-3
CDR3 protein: CAIRPTDREETQYF
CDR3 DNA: TGTGCCATCAGACCTACGGACAGGGAGGAGACCCAGTACTTC

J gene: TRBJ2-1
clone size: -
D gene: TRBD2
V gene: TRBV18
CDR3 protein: CASSPPTSGGGNEQFF
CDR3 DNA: TGTGCCAGCTCACCACCAACTAGCGGGGGCGGCAATGAGCAGTTCTTC

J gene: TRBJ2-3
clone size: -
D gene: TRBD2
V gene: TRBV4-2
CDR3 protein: CASSHQAGGTDTQYF
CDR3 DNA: TGTGCCAGCAGCCATCAGGCGGGGGGCACAGATACGCAGTATTTT

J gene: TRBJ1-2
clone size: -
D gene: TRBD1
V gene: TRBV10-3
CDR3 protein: CAISEGQGYGYTF
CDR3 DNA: TGTGCCATCAGTGAGGGACAGGGTTATGGCTACACCTTC

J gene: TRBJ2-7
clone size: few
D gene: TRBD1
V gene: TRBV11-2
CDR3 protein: CASSLDPGQTFRYF
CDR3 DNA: TGTGCCAGCAGCTTAGACCCGGGACAGACTTTTAGGTACTTC

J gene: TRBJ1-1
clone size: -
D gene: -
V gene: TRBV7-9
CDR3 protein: CASSSFGGNTEAFF
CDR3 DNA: TGTGCCAGCAGCTCCTTCGGGGGGAACACTGAAGCTTTCTTT

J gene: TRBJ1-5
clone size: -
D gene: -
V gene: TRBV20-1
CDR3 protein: CSAKGGQPQHF
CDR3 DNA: TGCAGTGCTAAGGGGGGGCAGCCCCAGCATTTT

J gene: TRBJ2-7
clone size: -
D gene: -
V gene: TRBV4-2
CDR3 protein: CASSQDLRQIYEQYF
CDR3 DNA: TGTGCCAGCAGCCAAGATCTGAGGCAGATCTACGAGCAGTACTTC

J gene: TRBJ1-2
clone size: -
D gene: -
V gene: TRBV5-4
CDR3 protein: CASSSQAGAEYGYTF
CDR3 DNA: TGTGCCAGCAGCTCACAAGCCGGGGCGGAGTATGGCTACACCTTC

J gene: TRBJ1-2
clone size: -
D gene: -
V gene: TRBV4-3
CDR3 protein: CASSLEQLTGYTF
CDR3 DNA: TGCGCCAGCAGCCTTGAACAGCTCACTGGCTACACCTTC

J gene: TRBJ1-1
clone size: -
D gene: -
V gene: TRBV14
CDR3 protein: CASSQGAGVLTEAFF
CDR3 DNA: TGTGCCAGCAGCCAAGGGGCCGGGGTACTCACTGAAGCTTTCTTT

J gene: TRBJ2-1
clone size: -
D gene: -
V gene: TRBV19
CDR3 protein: CASFPRTGRTSYNEQFF
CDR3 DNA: TGTGCCAGTTTTCCCAGGACTGGACGTACCTCCTACAATGAGCAGTTCTTC

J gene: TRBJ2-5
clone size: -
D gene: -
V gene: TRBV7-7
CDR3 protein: CASSWTDQETQYF
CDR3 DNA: TGTGCTAGCAGCTGGACAGACCAAGAGACCCAGTACTTC

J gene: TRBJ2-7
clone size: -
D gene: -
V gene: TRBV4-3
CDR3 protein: CASSPELLDTAYEQYF
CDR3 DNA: TGCGCCAGCAGCCCGGAGCTCCTGGACACAGCCTACGAGCAGTACTTC

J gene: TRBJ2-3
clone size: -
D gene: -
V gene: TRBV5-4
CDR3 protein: CASSTRGGADTQYF
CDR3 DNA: TGTGCCAGCAGCACCCGAGGGGGGGCAGATACGCAGTATTTT